This TCR beta chain was recovered during a study of OX40 agonist ivuxolimab in advanced cancers. Study-level information: Dose-escalation patients were diagnosed with hepatocellular carcinoma, melanoma, renal cell cancer or head and neck cancer. Findings and limits, study-wide: Among patients with partial responses at 0.1-3.0 mg/kg, clonal expansion was among the lowest.

With respect to this clone: The target antigen is unknown.

Profiled with immunoSEQ multiplex PCR; TCRdb holds only in-frame clones, not every one. The sample lists tens of thousands of clones, 83% occurring once. Germline assignment: CDR1 MNHNS and CDR2 SASEGT. The CDR3 runs 15 residues. V lost 3 bases to trimming and J lost 4 bases, with 13 bases between them. J is TRBJ2-1 and V is TRBV6-1; no reliable D call. This specimen was CD4+ or CD8+ T cells sorted from blood, taken in a trial of the OX40 agonist ivuxolimab. This sequence originates from an adult with an advanced solid tumor such as melanoma, head and neck, liver or kidney cancer. Written as DNA, the CDR3 is TGTGCCAGCAGTGATCCCCAGCGTAAGTACAATGAGCAGTTCTTC. This codes for CASSDPQRKYNEQFF.